This TCR beta chain is from a study of T-cell memory formation after mild COVID-19. The wider study: Each donor largely had its own TCR clusters.

Study-wide points: Cross-reactive memory apparently joined, as some responding clones appeared in pre-infection memory. Proof of SARS-CoV-2 specificity was absent for the second-wave clones that crested on day 37.

TCR alpha and TCR beta cDNA libraries with sample barcodes and UMIs came from 5'RACE using constant-segment primers. TCRdb independently ran MiXCR on the 5' RACE reads; one entry per CDR3 protein. The sample lists around 300,000 distinct CDR3 sequences, 10% to 15% occurring once. Trimming left V 0 bases short and J 5 bases short, with 11 bases between. CDR3 size: 14 residues. Per the germline V gene, CDR1 is SGHRS and CDR2 is YFSETQ. About this clonotype itself: Its antigen is not identified.

This rearrangement joins TRBV5-1 to TRBJ2-5; the D is unclear. The sequencing input was PBMCs or a T cell subset sorted from them (not recorded which). This clonotype was sampled from a man younger than 35 who had mild COVID-19 (a few samples of this study predate the infection). Cell type and time point are not known. The CDR3 loop is CASSLEGQLETQYF. The CDR3 DNA is TGCGCCAGCAGCTTGGAGGGCCAGCTCGAGACCCAGTACTTC.